One and the same sample provided the 16 T cell receptor beta chains below, sequenced in a study of OX40 agonist ivuxolimab in advanced cancers. The table came from immunoSEQ multiplex PCR; TCRdb's copy has only in-frame clones and leaves some out. The table records approximately 91,000 clones, 87% of them present only once. The sample consisted of CD4+ or CD8+ T cells sorted from blood, taken in a trial of the OX40 agonist ivuxolimab. These receptors originate from an adult with an advanced solid tumor such as melanoma, head and neck, liver or kidney cancer.

This clone was counted a few times. The chain recombines TRBV7-9 with TRBJ1-1; D is unresolved. Germline V gene sequence: CDR1 SEHNR, CDR2 FQNEAQ (reference sequence). V shed 0 bases and J shed 2 bases, with 7 bases lying between them. The CDR3 consists of 14 residues. The CDR3 sequence is CASSLAHGNTEAFF. CDR3 bases: TGTGCCAGCAGCTTAGCGCACGGAAACACTGAAGCTTTCTTT.

In this sample, this clone turned up once. Additional DNA sequences in this sample encode the identical CDR3. The chain joins TRBV11-2 to TRBJ2-5; 7 bases fit TRBD2. CDR3 length: 14 residues. Trimming took 1 base from V and 4 from J; bases not matched to a gene: 3. The germline gives CDR1 SGHAT, CDR2 FQNNGV. DNA for the CDR3: TGTGCCAGCAGCTTAGGTCCGGGGGGAGAGACCCAGTACTTC. Translated, it gives CASSLGPGGETQYF.

The rearrangement joins TRBV12-1 to TRBJ2-6. TRBV12-1 is listed as a pseudogene. The CDR3 spans 16 residues. CDR3 residues: CASSFIFSAGANVLTF. The DNA of the CDR3 is TGTGCCAGCAGCTTTATCTTTTCTGCAGGGGCCAACGTCCTGACTTTC.

This chain connects TRBV30 to TRBJ2-7; possibly TRBD1 or TRBD2 for D (5 bases each). Germline CDR1 and CDR2: GTSNPN and SVGIG (reference sequence). The CDR3 extends over 13 amino acids. The V gene lost 6 bases and the J gene lost 0 bases, with 12 bases spanning the gap. Written as DNA, the CDR3 is TGTGCCTGCCGTAAGAGGGGCTCCTACGAGCAGTACGTC. The encoded protein is CACRKRGSYEQYV.

A single count supports this clone. This rearrangement joins TRBV29-1 to TRBJ1-1; D not resolved. There are 16 residues in the CDR3. Germline assignment: CDR1 SQVTM and CDR2 ANQGSEA. Trimming pared 4 bases from V and 0 bases from J, leaving 18 bases between. The CDR3 region is CSVGHGLLSVNTEAFF. CDR3 DNA sequence: TGCAGCGTTGGTCATGGCCTGTTGAGTGTGAACACTGAAGCTTTCTTT.

This chain joins TRBV7-8 and TRBJ2-3; TRBD2 aligns across 11 bases. This CDR3 region has 16 residues. Germline assignment: CDR1 SGHVS and CDR2 FQNEAQ. J lost 0 bases, V lost 6 bases, and 5 bases had no gene match. In DNA form, the CDR3 reads TGTGCCAGCAGTAATAGCGGGAGGGTTAGCACAGATACGCAGTATTTT. This codes for CASSNSGRVSTDTQYF.

The chain is built from TRBV7-2 and TRBJ2-7; tentatively, D is TRBD1 (6 bases). The length of the CDR3 is 12 residues. Trimming left V 5 bases short and J 5 bases short, with 10 bases between. The germline V gene has CDR1 SGHTA and CDR2 FQGNSA. Here the CDR3 reads CASSIQGDEQYV. CDR3 DNA: TGTGCCAGCAGCATACAGGGAGACGAGCAGTACGTC.

This clone turned up a few times. The J gene is TRBJ2-7, the V gene TRBV19, with 7 positions matching TRBD1. The V gene end was trimmed by 1 base and the J gene end by 2 bases; junction bases not matched to a gene: 5. Per the germline V gene, CDR1 is LNHDA and CDR2 is SQIVND (reference sequence). CDR3 length: 15 residues. The CDR3 sequence is CASSIVPGGPYEQYF. The DNA of the CDR3 is TGTGCCAGTAGTATAGTACCAGGGGGACCCTACGAGCAGTACTTC.

The chain employs TRBV6-5 and TRBJ2-7, with 10 positions matching TRBD2. The germline V gene encodes CDR1 MNHEY and CDR2 SVGAGI. After removal of 6 bases from V and 3 bases from J, the junction contained 5 bases not matched to a gene. CDR3 length: 14 amino acids. CDR3 DNA: TGTGCCAGCAGCCTAACTAGCGGGAACTACGAGCAGTACTTC. This encodes CASSLTSGNYEQYF.

This chain connects TRBV7-3 to TRBJ2-3; unclear D gene. In germline, CDR1 is SGHTA, CDR2 FQGTGA. The CDR3 is 14 residues long. With 0 bases removed from V and 4 bases from J, the gap between germline ends came to 8 bases. Written as DNA, the CDR3 is TGTGCCAGCAGCTTAACGGGGTTGGCAGATACGCAGTATTTT. As protein: CASSLTGLADTQYF.

The chain uses TRBV28 and TRBJ1-3, with D possibly matching TRBD1 (6 bases). The CDR3 length is 16 residues. V was shortened by 5 bases and J by 0 bases, with 14 bases between the two germline ends. Germline CDR1 reads MDHEN; CDR2 reads SYDVKM. The CDR3: CASSKTGPSSGNTIYF. The CDR3 coding sequence is TGTGCCAGCAGTAAGACAGGCCCTAGCTCTGGAAACACCATATATTTT.

V and J are TRBV7-2 and TRBJ1-1, with unresolved D. The CDR3 totals 13 residues. Trimming stripped 8 bases from V and 1 base from J, with 11 bases between. CDR1 and CDR2 (germline): SGHTA, FQGNSA. CDR3 sequence reads: CASGATWNTEAFF. The CDR3 coding sequence is TGTGCCAGCGGCGCAACATGGAACACTGAAGCTTTCTTT.

The gene calls are TRBV21-1 and TRBJ2-1; the D segment call TRBD1 is taken from the table without a DNA check. TRBV21-1 is listed as a pseudogene. The CDR3 consists of 13 residues. DNA for the CDR3: TGTGCCCGCCGGGACAGGGAGGACAATGAGCAGTTCTTC. Translated, it gives CARRDREDNEQFF.

This clone was counted a single time. The chain combines TRBV6-6 with TRBJ1-2; D not resolved. The CDR3 has 15 amino acids. V gave up 4 bases and J gave up 2 bases, with 14 bases separating them. CDR1 and CDR2 (germline): MNHNY, SVGAGI (reference sequence). The CDR3 DNA sequence: TGTGCCAGCAGTTTGACAACGGTCCTAAACTATGGCTACACCTTC. Its translation is CASSLTTVLNYGYTF.

The rearrangement links TRBV2 to TRBJ2-3; D tentatively fits TRBD1 or TRBD2 (6 bases each). CDR1 is SNHLY, CDR2 FYNNEI, per germline. This CDR3 spans 16 amino acids. V was cut by 9 bases and J by 1 base, with 20 bases left in between. The CDR3 spells CASNPLGGGGTDTQYF. CDR3 DNA: TGTGCCAGTAACCCTCTGGGGGGCGGGGGCACAGATACGCAGTATTTT.

The chain carries TRBV7-2 and TRBJ2-5; TRBD1 or TRBD2 may be the D gene (6 bases each). CDR1 and CDR2 (germline): SGHTA, FQGNSA. There are 14 residues in the CDR3. V was clipped by 5 bases and J by 5 bases, with 15 bases between them. The CDR3 DNA is TGTGCCAGCAGCCTCCGAGGGGGGACGGAGACCCAGTACTTC. Protein: CASSLRGGTETQYF.